This T cell receptor beta chain was retrieved from a study of vaccination and CD4 T cells after COVID-19. Turning to the study itself: Two mRNA vaccine doses were given, either BNT162b2 or mRNA-1273. The control cultures got either a CEFX pool, an HIV-1 Nef pool, or no peptide at all.

Whole-study results and caveats: Convalescent patients' vaccine-specific clones were spike mono-reactive in 304 of 307 cases.

Documented treatment: approximately 9-day PBMC culture with coronavirus spike peptide pools or control peptides (ViraFEST assay). An Oncomine TCR Beta short-read assay was used to sequence the DNA from cultured CD4+ T cells. TCRdb analysed the PCR reads with MiXCR anew, one entry per CDR3 protein. The repertoire holds roughly 10,000 distinct CDR3 sequences, with 70% to 75% as singletons. The germline gives CDR1 MDHEN, CDR2 SYDVKM. Trimming removed 3 bases from V and 6 bases from J, with 4 bases in between. The CDR3 extends over 11 amino acids. A remark on this clonotype: What it binds is unknown.

J is TRBJ2-3 and V is TRBV28; D uncertain. The sample taken for sequencing was CD4+ T cells from blood, cultured in vitro. The clonotype originates from a human donor who had recovered from COVID-19. The CDR3 coding sequence is TGTGCCAGCAGTTTTCGGGATACGCAGTATTTT. It encodes CASSFRDTQYF.